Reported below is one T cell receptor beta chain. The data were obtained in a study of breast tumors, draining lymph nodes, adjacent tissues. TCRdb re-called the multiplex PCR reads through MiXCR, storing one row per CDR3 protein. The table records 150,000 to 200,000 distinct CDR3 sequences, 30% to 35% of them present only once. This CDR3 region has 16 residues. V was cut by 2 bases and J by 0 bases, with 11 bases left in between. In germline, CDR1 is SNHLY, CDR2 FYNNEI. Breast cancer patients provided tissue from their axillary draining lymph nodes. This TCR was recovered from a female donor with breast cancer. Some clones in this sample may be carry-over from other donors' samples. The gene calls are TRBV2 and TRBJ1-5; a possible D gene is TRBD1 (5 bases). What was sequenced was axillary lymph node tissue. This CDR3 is CASSEMGEISNQPQHF. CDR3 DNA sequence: TGTGCCAGCAGTGAAATGGGGGAAATTAGCAATCAGCCCCAGCATTTT.